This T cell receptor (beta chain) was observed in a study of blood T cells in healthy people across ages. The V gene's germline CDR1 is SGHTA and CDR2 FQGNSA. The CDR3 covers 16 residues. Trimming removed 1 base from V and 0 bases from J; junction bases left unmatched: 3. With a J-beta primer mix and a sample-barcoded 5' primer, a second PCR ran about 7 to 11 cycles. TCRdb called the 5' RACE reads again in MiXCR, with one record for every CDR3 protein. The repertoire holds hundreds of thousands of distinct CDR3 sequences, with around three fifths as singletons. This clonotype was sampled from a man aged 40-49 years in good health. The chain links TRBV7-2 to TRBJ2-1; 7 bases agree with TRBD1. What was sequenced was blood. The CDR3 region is CASSLEQGSSYNEQFF. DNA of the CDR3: TGTGCCAGCAGCTTAGAACAGGGGAGCTCCTACAATGAGCAGTTCTTC.